A selection of T cell receptor beta chains follows, all from one sample in a study of PD-L1 blockade in urothelial cancer. Here immunoSEQ multiplex PCR was the method, and the copy in TCRdb shows in-frame clones only, minus some. Among about 84,000 clones listed, 82% were seen once. The sample was PBMCs, taken around atezolizumab (anti-PD-L1) treatment. The origin of the receptors is a man in his 70s with urothelial cancer. The CDR3 runs from the conserved cysteine through the conserved F or W. Each record gives: J gene, V gene, clone size, CDR3 length, D gene, CDR3 protein. The D gene is left open where the match is weak. Rows may omit the clone size; those that give it use once, few, many or a size class.

J: TRBJ1-5; V: TRBV19; size: -; length: 15; D: -; CDR3: CASSIAPFGNQPQHF
J: TRBJ1-1; V: TRBV18; size: once; length: 14; D: -; CDR3: CASSPGGANTEAFF
J: TRBJ1-2; V: TRBV2; size: -; length: 13; D: -; CDR3: CASSEDPFQGYTF
J: TRBJ1-6; V: TRBV7-9; size: once; length: 13; D: -; CDR3: CASSRDRSSPLHF
J: TRBJ1-4; V: TRBV2; size: -; length: 14; D: TRBD1; CDR3: CASGRDRTNEKLFF
J: TRBJ1-2; V: TRBV19; size: -; length: 14; D: TRBD1; CDR3: CASSGQGVGYGYTF
J: TRBJ2-1; V: TRBV5-5; size: -; length: 15; D: TRBD1; CDR3: CASSSWDSSYNEQFF
J: TRBJ1-3; V: TRBV4-1; size: -; length: 14; D: -; CDR3: CASSPPGSGNTIYF
J: TRBJ2-1; V: TRBV6-5; size: -; length: 14; D: TRBD2; CDR3: CASNPTSASNEQFF
J: TRBJ2-1; V: TRBV7-2; size: -; length: 15; D: -; CDR3: CASSLGGLTYNEQFF
J: TRBJ2-5; V: TRBV5-1; size: -; length: 16; D: TRBD1; CDR3: CASSFLTGTGGETQYF
J: TRBJ2-7; V: TRBV9; size: -; length: 15; D: TRBD1; CDR3: CASSESGTGAYEQYF
J: TRBJ2-7; V: TRBV4-2; size: many; length: 14; D: TRBD2; CDR3: CASSQVGGTYEQYF
J: TRBJ2-3; V: TRBV11-2; size: -; length: 17; D: TRBD2; CDR3: CASSFFPSGRVADTQYF
J: TRBJ2-1; V: TRBV7-3; size: -; length: 13; D: -; CDR3: CAPSDPGHNEQFF
J: TRBJ2-5; V: TRBV2; size: -; length: 16; D: TRBD1; CDR3: CASSEPTTGAVETQYF